The 3 T cell receptor beta chains presented below share a single source sample, sequenced in a study of T cell repertoires in cytomegalovirus infection. Via MiXCR, TCRdb re-called the reads, giving one row per CDR3 protein. The sample has 250,000 or so distinct CDR3 sequences; about a sixth are singletons. Sequencing was carried out using CD8+ T cells from PBMCs. These receptors came from a human donor in good health (CMV status not recorded). Some clones in this sample may be carry-over from other donors' samples.

The chain recombines TRBV19 with TRBJ1-5, with TRBD1 as a possible D gene (5 bases). This CDR3 spans 15 amino acids. Germline CDR1 is LNHDA and CDR2 is SQIVND (reference sequence). The V and J ends lost 4 bases and 0 bases respectively, with 10 bases between them. The CDR3 loop is CASSTGRHSNQPQHF. Here the CDR3 DNA reads TGTGCCAGTAGTACGGGACGGCATAGCAATCAGCCCCAGCATTTT.

This clonotype was counted only a few times. The chain has TRBV14 and TRBJ2-1, with D possibly matching TRBD1 (6 bases). Between the trimmed V and J ends, which lost 6 bases and 4 bases, there was a span of 16 bases. Germline V lookup: CDR1 SGHDN, CDR2 FVKESK. CDR3 length: 15 residues. The CDR3 loop is CASSFTGTIYNEQFF. The DNA for the CDR3 is TGTGCCAGCAGTTTCACAGGGACGATATACAATGAGCAGTTCTTC.

This clonotype was counted at least ten times. The chain couples TRBV11-2 to TRBJ2-7; possible D gene TRBD1, 5 bases. V lost 2 bases to trimming and J lost 7 bases, with 24 bases between them. The CDR3 is 17 amino acids. Germline V gene lookup returns CDR1 SGHAT and CDR2 FQNNGV. CDR3 residues: CASSLQPSRERSWEQYF. The DNA of the CDR3 is TGTGCCAGCAGCTTACAGCCAAGCAGGGAAAGGTCTTGGGAGCAGTACTTC.